This T cell receptor beta chain was found in a study of shared clonotypes between healthy human individuals. The repertoire was sequenced with immunoSEQ multiplex PCR; TCRdb's copy has only in-frame clones and lacks some. The sample has approximately 330,000 clones, 73% seen once; the top ten hold under 11%. Germline trimming cut 5 bases from V and 7 bases from J; bases unmatched to any gene: 9. This CDR3 is built from 15 residues. CDR1 is SGHTA and CDR2 is FQGTGA in the germline V gene. The clonotype was recovered from a man aged 30 to 39 in good health. V gene TRBV7-3 combines with J gene TRBJ2-2; 8 bases match TRBD2. The sequenced material came from memory CD4+ T cells sorted from blood. Subset defined: CD45RA-negative fraction. CDR3 protein: CASSPSGSLVGELFF. The CDR3 nucleotides read TGTGCCAGCAGCCCCAGCGGGAGTTTGGTCGGGGAGCTGTTTTTT.